The 10 T cell receptor beta chains reported below all come from one sample, sequenced in a study of CD8 T cells in Susac syndrome. RNA totalling roughly 0.5 to 1 ug underwent reverse transcription with random hexamers. A single record per CDR3 protein comes from TCRdb applying MiXCR to the immunoSEQ multiplex PCR reads. Among 110,000 or so distinct CDR3 sequences listed, about 95% were seen once. The sequenced material came from CD4+ T cells from PBMCs. Receptors originate from a human donor in good health.

This clonotype appeared once. The CDR3 spells CASSQGGREGQYF. The CDR3 nucleotides are TGCGCCAGCAGCCAAGGGGGTAGGGAGGGGCAGTACTTC. This rearrangement joins TRBV4-3 to TRBJ2-7; 7 bases map to TRBD2. The CDR3 length is 13 residues. Germline trimming cut 1 base from V and 9 bases from J; bases unmatched to any gene: 6. The germline gives CDR1 LGHNA, CDR2 YSLEER.

The gene calls are TRBV5-1 and TRBJ2-5; weak D call: TRBD2 (6 bases). With 0 bases removed from V and 1 base from J, the gap between germline ends came to 10 bases. CDR1 and CDR2 from the germline V gene are SGHRS and YFSETQ. The length of the CDR3 is 15 residues. In DNA form, the CDR3 reads TGCGCCAGCAGCTTGGCCCCCGGGGGCCAAGAGACCCAGTACTTC. Translating it yields CASSLAPGGQETQYF.

This sequence joins TRBV14 and TRBJ2-2; D gene unclear. Trimming shortened V by 4 bases and J by 8 bases, and 14 bases separated the two germline ends. The germline V gene has CDR1 SGHDN and CDR2 FVKESK. This CDR3 region has 14 residues. In DNA form, the CDR3 reads TGTGCCAGCAGCCCAAGATGGGGAAATGGGGAGCTGTTTTTT. Protein: CASSPRWGNGELFF. The full variable domain, in which reference TRBV14 and TRBJ2-2 provide the parts outside the CDR3, is EAGVTQFPSHSVIEKGQTVTLRCDPISGHDNLYWYRRVMGKEIKFLLHFVKESKQDESGMPNNRFLAERTGGTYSTLKVQPAELEDSGVYFCASSPRWGNGELFFGEGSRLTVL.

The chain employs TRBV7-2 and TRBJ2-6; no definite D call. The germline gives CDR1 SGHTA, CDR2 FQGNSA. V lost 2 bases, J lost 2 bases, and 10 bases lay in between. This CDR3 is 16 amino acids long. The CDR3 reads CASSLYLAAGANVLTF. The CDR3 bases are TGTGCCAGCAGCTTATACCTGGCGGCTGGGGCCAACGTCCTGACTTTC.

CDR3 loop: CSVEQANTEAFF. Here the CDR3 DNA reads TGCAGCGTTGAACAGGCGAACACTGAAGCTTTCTTT. The chain has TRBV29-1 and TRBJ1-1, with no clear D. Germline values: CDR1 SQVTM, CDR2 ANQGSEA. V was trimmed by 2 bases and J by 1 base, leaving 5 bases between them. The CDR3 covers 12 residues.

This sequence joins TRBV19 and TRBJ2-1; 9 bases line up with TRBD2. The CDR3 loop spans 16 amino acids. J was trimmed by 3 bases and V by 2 bases; bases with no gene match: 5. Germline V lookup: CDR1 LNHDA, CDR2 SQIVND (reference sequence). In DNA form, the CDR3 reads TGTGCCAGTAGTATAATTCAGCGGGAGGTCTACAATGAGCAGTTCTTC. It codes for CASSIIQREVYNEQFF. The full variable domain, with the rest looked up from reference TRBV19 and TRBJ2-1, is DGGITQSPKYLFRKEGQNVTLSCEQNLNHDAMYWYRQDPGQGLRLIYYSQIVNDFQKGDIAEGYSVSREKKESFPLTVTSAQKNPTAFYLCASSIIQREVYNEQFFGPGTRLTVL.

The chain carries TRBV7-9 and TRBJ1-1; no definite D call. V shed 1 base and J shed 10 bases, with 16 bases lying between them. The CDR3 runs 14 residues. The germline CDR1 and CDR2 sequences are SEHNR and FQNEAQ (reference sequence). The CDR3 coding sequence is TGTGCCAGCAGCTTAGGAGGCAGCTTAAGACCAGCTTTCTTT. Translation gives CASSLGGSLRPAFF.

The chain has TRBV6-2 or TRBV6-3 and TRBJ2-3, with no clear D. The germline CDR1 and CDR2 sequences are MNHEY and SVGEGT. This CDR3 is 15 amino acids long. Trimming removed 8 bases from V and 0 bases from J, with 15 bases in between. The CDR3 loop is CASDTEADSTDTQYF. The CDR3 coding sequence is TGTGCCAGCGATACCGAGGCAGACAGCACAGATACGCAGTATTTT.

The genes are TRBV20-1 and TRBJ1-5; 8 nucleotides match TRBD1. CDR1 and CDR2 from the germline V gene are DFQATT and SNEGSKA (reference sequence). Trimming cost V 3 bases and J 2 bases; bases outside gene matches: 6. This CDR3 is 15 amino acids long. The CDR3 DNA sequence: TGCAGTGCTAGGCTAGGGGGACAGGGCAATCAGCCCCAGCATTTT. Its protein product is CSARLGGQGNQPQHF.

The chain's CDR3 is CSVETRRVDEQFF. CDR3 nucleotides: TGCAGCGTTGAAACCAGGAGAGTTGATGAGCAGTTCTTC. The gene calls are TRBV29-1 and TRBJ2-1, with no clear D. The V gene's germline CDR1 is SQVTM and CDR2 ANQGSEA. With 2 bases removed from V and 8 bases from J, the gap between germline ends came to 13 bases. The CDR3 runs 13 residues.